The sequence of this T cell receptor (beta chain) was determined in a study of blood T cell repertoires in COVID-19. Study as a whole: Acute and convalescent COVID-19 specimens originated in the United States, Italy and Spain. From T cells, B-cell-depleted T cells, or PBMCs came the material, which was cDNA or gDNA.

This clone was seen just once. CDR3 length: 13 residues. V was clipped by 5 bases and J by 5 bases; unmatched bases: 6. Germline CDR1 and CDR2: SGHNT and YYREEE (reference sequence). Per the authors' pipeline: Reference gene primer amplification gave nucleated cell count estimates. TCRdb's copy holds only in-frame clones and misses some; the assay was immunoSEQ multiplex PCR. D and trimming come from the DNA, and the V and J calls and clone size come from that table. The table lists roughly 70,000 clones, 82% of them singletons. The clonotype was recovered from a woman aged 60 to 75 with acute or convalescent COVID-19. This chain links TRBV5-4 with TRBJ2-7, with 8 bases identical to TRBD2. The sequenced sample consisted of peripheral blood. Here the CDR3 DNA reads TGTGCCAGCAGAAAAACGGGAGGGAACGAGCAGTACTTC. Translated: CASRKTGGNEQYF.